These 27 T cell receptor beta chains share one sample of origin, sequenced in a study of beta chain features in type 1 diabetes (dated by TCRdb to 2016 to 2019). These TCRs' antigens remain unknown. The method was the immunoSEQ multiplex PCR assay. The entire amount of isolated RNA was reverse transcribed using the High Capacity cDNA Reverse Transcription Kit, so the sequenced TCRB transcripts were expressed ones. The source is immuneACCESS, and TCRdb retained only in-frame sequences with V and J called. Part of the clones is not carried over; for the studies checked, unresolved V genes explain less than half of this, and the remainder is unexplained. The sample table shows 330,000 or so clones, and 10% to 15% are seen once. In total, the top ten clones hold over 0.008% of the sample. General conclusions and limits of the study: In all four CD4+ subsets, TCRB CDR3 length was moderately but significantly shorter in type 1 diabetes patients.

The sample was naive CD4+ T cells from blood. Explained via the paper, the cell subset or site label denotes: true naive CD4+ T cells. These receptors originate from a woman aged 18-29 years with type 1 diabetes.

This clone was counted a few times. J is TRBJ1-5 and V is TRBV28, with D hard to call. The CDR3 has 13 residues. Germline lookup yields CDR1 MDHEN and CDR2 SYDVKM. V was trimmed by 5 bases and J by 0 bases, leaving 5 bases between them. The CDR3 is CASSVNSNQPQHF. The CDR3 DNA sequence: TGTGCCAGCAGTGTAAATAGCAATCAGCCCCAGCATTTT.

The rearrangement joins TRBV7-2 to TRBJ2-3; no clear D gene. Trimming cost V 5 bases and J 6 bases, with 15 bases left between them. The germline V gene has CDR1 SGHTA and CDR2 FQGNSA. This CDR3 contains 14 residues. CDR3 sequence: CASSPPGLGDTQYF. CDR3 nucleotide sequence: TGTGCCAGCAGCCCTCCGGGTCTTGGGGATACGCAGTATTTT.

This clone was seen only a few times. The chain combines TRBV27 with TRBJ2-1; D is ambiguous. The length of the CDR3 is 12 residues. CDR1 and CDR2 from the germline V gene are MNHEY and SMNVEV (reference sequence). The germline V and J ends were trimmed by 5 bases and 5 bases, with 7 bases remaining between them. CDR3 nucleotide sequence: TGTGCCAGCAGTCCCCAAAACAATGAGCAGTTCTTC. Its protein is CASSPQNNEQFF.

The chain employs TRBV5-1 and TRBJ1-2; weak D call: TRBD1 (5 bases). The CDR3 is 15 amino acids. Between the trimmed V and J ends, which lost 0 bases and 1 base, there was a span of 10 bases. Looked up from germline, CDR1 is SGHRS and CDR2 is YFSETQ. The CDR3 DNA reads as TGCGCCAGCAGCTTGGGGCAGGGAATTAACTATGGCTACACCTTC. Protein sequence: CASSLGQGINYGYTF.

The chain uses TRBV25-1 and TRBJ2-7, with D unresolved. Trimming removed 1 base from V and 7 bases from J, with 8 bases in between. The CDR3 runs 12 residues. The germline gives CDR1 MGHDK, CDR2 SYGVNS. The chain's CDR3 is CASSESVKEQYF. The DNA of the CDR3 is TGTGCCAGCAGTGAATCCGTTAAAGAGCAGTACTTC.

This clone was seen a handful of times. CDR3 nucleotide sequence: TGTGCCAGCAGCACCCAAAGGGGTGAGCAGTACTTC. Its protein is CASSTQRGEQYF. This chain links TRBV5-6 with TRBJ2-7; tentative D call: TRBD1 (5 bases). V was clipped by 4 bases and J by 7 bases, with 12 bases between them. Germline V gene sequence: CDR1 SGHDT, CDR2 YYEEEE. The CDR3 sequence is 12 residues long. Full variable domain (missing parts from reference TRBV5-6 and TRBJ2-7): DAGVTQSPTHLIKTRGQQVTLRCSPKSGHDTVSWYQQALGQGPQFIFQYYEEEERQRGNFPDRFSGHQFPNYSSELNVNALLLGDSALYLCASSTQRGEQYFGPGTRLTVT.

The genes are TRBV9 and TRBJ1-3; 8 nucleotides match TRBD1. Germline V lookup: CDR1 SGDLS, CDR2 YYNGEE. The CDR3 sequence is 15 residues long. Trimming removed 2 bases from V and 4 bases from J; junction bases left unmatched: 5. The CDR3 spells CASSVAGGIGNTIYF. The CDR3 DNA is TGTGCCAGCAGCGTTGCAGGGGGCATCGGAAACACCATATATTTT.

This clone has only a few counts. J is TRBJ1-5 and V is TRBV10-3; 8 nucleotides line up with TRBD1. Per the germline V gene, CDR1 is ENHRY and CDR2 is SYGVKD. V gave up 3 bases and J gave up 7 bases; unmatched junction bases: 8. CDR3 length equals 15 residues. Here the CDR3 DNA reads TGTGCCATCAGTGACCAACAGGGGGTGCGGCAGCCCCAGCATTTT. It yields the protein CAISDQQGVRQPQHF.

This chain joins TRBV15 and TRBJ1-1, with 7 nucleotides matching TRBD1. The ends lost 0 bases at V and 5 bases at J; junction bases unmatched: 15. This CDR3 has 18 amino acids. Looked up from germline, CDR1 is LNHNV and CDR2 is YYDKDF (reference sequence). The CDR3 loop is CATSRDYLGGTVGTEAFF. The DNA of the CDR3 is TGTGCCACCAGCAGAGACTATTTAGGGGGCACAGTGGGGACTGAAGCTTTCTTT.

This clone showed up just a few times. V usage is TRBV2 and J usage is TRBJ1-2, with D hard to call. The CDR3 is 12 residues long. Trimming cost V 3 bases and J 5 bases, with 7 bases left between them. The germline CDR1 and CDR2 sequences are SNHLY and FYNNEI. CDR3 sequence: CASSEASYGYTF. The CDR3 DNA is TGTGCCAGCAGTGAGGCATCTTATGGCTACACCTTC.

This clone was detected a few times. The J gene is TRBJ2-7, the V gene TRBV6-5; the match to TRBD1 covers 8 bases. The CDR3 length is 12 residues. V trimming: 7 bases; J trimming: 6 bases; junction bases outside the gene matches: 5. Germline loops: CDR1 MNHEY, CDR2 SVGAGI. The CDR3 here is CASTGQGREQYF. In DNA, the CDR3 is TGTGCCAGCACCGGACAGGGACGCGAGCAGTACTTC.

This clone has only a few counts. This chain connects TRBV6-6 to TRBJ2-1; perhaps TRBD1 as D (6 bases). Germline assignment: CDR1 MNHNY and CDR2 SVGAGI (reference sequence). The ends were cut back, 3 bases at V and 6 bases at J, with 12 bases in the middle. CDR3 length: 14 amino acids. CDR3 residues: CASSYRTASNEQFF. The CDR3 DNA sequence: TGTGCCAGCAGTTATAGGACAGCTTCCAATGAGCAGTTCTTC.

The chain joins TRBV7-9 to TRBJ1-5; the D gene is possibly TRBD1 (5 bases). Germline V gene data show CDR1 as SEHNR and CDR2 as FQNEAQ (reference sequence). The CDR3 runs to 14 residues. The V end was cut by 1 base, the J end by 4 bases, with 8 bases between. The CDR3 loop reads CASSLGGKNQPQHF. The CDR3 nucleotides are TGTGCCAGCAGCTTAGGGGGCAAGAATCAGCCCCAGCATTTT.

The J gene is TRBJ2-1, the V gene TRBV6-5; 9 bases are shared with TRBD1. Germline V CDR1 and CDR2: MNHEY, SVGAGI. Germline trimming cut 5 bases from V and 4 bases from J; bases unmatched to any gene: 6. The length of the CDR3 is 15 residues. The CDR3 nucleotides read TGTGCCAGCAGTGCTCGACAGGGGGGTTACAATGAGCAGTTCTTC. As protein: CASSARQGGYNEQFF.

The rearrangement joins TRBV7-9 to TRBJ2-7; D perhaps matches TRBD1 (5 bases). V was trimmed by 3 bases and J by 2 bases, leaving 14 bases between them. This CDR3 is 15 amino acids long. Germline V gene sequence: CDR1 SEHNR, CDR2 FQNEAQ (reference sequence). The CDR3 nucleotides are TGTGCCAGCAGCTTCCAGGGCCATGGCCCCTACGAGCAGTACTTC. This codes for CASSFQGHGPYEQYF.

This clone has more than one count but fewer than ten. V is TRBV6-5 and J is TRBJ2-3; D call uncertain. This CDR3 contains 12 residues. V was shortened by 5 bases and J by 6 bases, with 9 bases between the two germline ends. Looked up from germline, CDR1 is MNHEY and CDR2 is SVGAGI. The CDR3 loop is CASSRSGDTQYF. The DNA for the CDR3 is TGTGCCAGCAGTCGGTCCGGGGATACGCAGTATTTT.

This clone was seen a handful of times. This chain uses TRBV6-5 with TRBJ1-4, with TRBD1 matching over 9 bases. V lost 6 bases and J lost 8; bases outside the gene matches: 4. CDR3 length: 13 amino acids. From germline, CDR1 is MNHEY and CDR2 SVGAGI. The CDR3 sequence: CASRQGAQEKLFF. The CDR3 region has the DNA TGTGCCAGCAGACAGGGGGCACAAGAAAAACTGTTTTTT.

The chain links TRBV7-2 to TRBJ1-1, with D tentatively TRBD1 (6 bases). Trimming took 3 bases from V and 5 from J, leaving 16 bases between them. This CDR3 is built from 15 residues. Looked up from germline, CDR1 is SGHTA and CDR2 is FQGNSA. CDR3 residues: CASSLVFGGETEAFF. CDR3 nucleotide sequence: TGTGCCAGCAGCTTGGTGTTTGGGGGCGAGACTGAAGCTTTCTTT.

This clone was counted a few times. J is TRBJ1-1 and V is TRBV11-2; D is unclear. Germline V gene sequence: CDR1 SGHAT, CDR2 FQNNGV. The CDR3 length is 15 residues. Between the trimmed V and J ends, which lost 1 base and 6 bases, there was a span of 15 bases. The CDR3, as DNA: TGTGCCAGCAGCTTAGCCGGCCGACGACGGGCTGAAGCTTTCTTT. It is translated as CASSLAGRRRAEAFF.

The CDR3 spells CAWSPGQPYEQYF. The CDR3 bases are TGTGCCTGGAGCCCGGGACAGCCCTACGAGCAGTACTTC. This sequence joins TRBV30 and TRBJ2-7; TRBD1 matches at 7 bases. V lost 3 bases and J lost 2; bases outside the gene matches: 4. Germline assignment: CDR1 GTSNPN and CDR2 SVGIG (reference sequence). The CDR3 is 13 amino acids.

This clone was seen only a few times. The chain uses TRBV30 and TRBJ2-5; unclear D gene. The CDR3 spans 13 residues. The germline CDR1 and CDR2 sequences are GTSNPN and SVGIG (reference sequence). V lost 0 bases and J lost 5, with 10 bases in between. This CDR3 is CAWSVLLRETQYF. Here the CDR3 DNA reads TGTGCCTGGAGTGTGCTGCTGAGGGAGACCCAGTACTTC.

The CDR3 reads CSVDWNYGYTF. CDR3 in DNA: TGCAGCGTAGACTGGAACTATGGCTACACCTTC. The V gene is TRBV29-1, the J gene TRBJ1-2; D is uncertain. The germline V gene has CDR1 SQVTM and CDR2 ANQGSEA. There are 11 residues in the CDR3. V lost 6 bases, J lost 2 bases, and 7 bases lay in between.

The chain couples TRBV19 to TRBJ1-2; 7 nucleotides agree with TRBD1. J lost 8 bases, V lost 5 bases, and 20 bases had no gene match. CDR1 LNHDA and CDR2 SQIVND come from the germline V gene (reference sequence). The CDR3 runs 17 residues. In nucleotides, the CDR3 is TGTGCCAGTAGTGACCGAAGGACAGGAGACCCCGCGGGAGGCTACACCTTC. As protein: CASSDRRTGDPAGGYTF.

The sample holds a few counts of this clone. The chain uses TRBV21-1 and TRBJ2-7; TRBD1, as called in the table, went unchecked against the DNA. TRBV21-1 is noted as a pseudogene. The CDR3 length is 14 residues. This CDR3 is CASSKNRDRYEQYF. Here the CDR3 DNA reads TGTGCCAGCAGCAAAAACCGGGACAGATACGAGCAGTACTTC.

The V and J genes are TRBV7-2 and TRBJ2-1; no definite D call. Germline assignment: CDR1 SGHTA and CDR2 FQGNSA. Trimming left V 5 bases short and J 12 bases short, with 11 bases between. The CDR3 consists of 11 residues. Written as DNA, the CDR3 is TGTGCCAGCAGCCCGCCTCCGGGGCAGTTCTTC. It is translated as CASSPPPGQFF.

The genes are TRBV5-4 and TRBJ1-2, with 7 nucleotides matching TRBD1. Per germline, CDR1 SGHNT and CDR2 YYREEE (reference sequence). This CDR3 has 15 amino acids. Trimming removed 3 bases from V and 8 bases from J; junction bases left unmatched: 13. The CDR3 sequence is CASSSGGQDRYGYTF. The CDR3 DNA reads as TGTGCCAGCAGCTCTGGAGGACAGGATCGATACGGCTACACCTTC.

The chain carries TRBV10-3 and TRBJ2-5, with TRBD2 identical over 10 bases. CDR3 length: 14 residues. Germline assignment: CDR1 ENHRY and CDR2 SYGVKD. J lost 4 bases, V lost 3 bases, and 2 bases had no gene match. Here the CDR3 reads CAISDLAGVETQYF. CDR3 bases: TGTGCCATCAGTGATCTAGCGGGAGTAGAGACCCAGTACTTC.